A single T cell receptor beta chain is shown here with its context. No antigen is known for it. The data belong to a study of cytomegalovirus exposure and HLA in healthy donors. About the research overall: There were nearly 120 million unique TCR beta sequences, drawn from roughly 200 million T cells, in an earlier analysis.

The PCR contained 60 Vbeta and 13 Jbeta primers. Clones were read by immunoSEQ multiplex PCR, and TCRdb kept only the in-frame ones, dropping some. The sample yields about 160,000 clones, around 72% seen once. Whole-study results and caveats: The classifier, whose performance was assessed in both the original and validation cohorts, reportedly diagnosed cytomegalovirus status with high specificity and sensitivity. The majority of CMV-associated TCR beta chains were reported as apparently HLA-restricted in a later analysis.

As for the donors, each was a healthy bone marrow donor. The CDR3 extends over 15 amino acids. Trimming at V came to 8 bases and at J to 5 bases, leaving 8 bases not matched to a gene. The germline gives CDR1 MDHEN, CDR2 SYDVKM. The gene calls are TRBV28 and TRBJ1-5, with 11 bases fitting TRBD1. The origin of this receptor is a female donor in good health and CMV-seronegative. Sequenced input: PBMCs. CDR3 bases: TGTGCCAGCGCGACCCGGGACAGGGGGGATCAGCCCCAGCATTTT. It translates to CASATRDRGDQPQHF.